This T cell receptor (beta chain) stems from a study of long-term antiretroviral therapy in people with HIV (dated by TCRdb to the early 2020s). About the investigation overall: The earliest samples were collected roughly a decade before the 2015 WHO recommendation for immediate ART, at a time when ART was usually postponed until CD4 counts fell. A retrospective serial study tested whether ART initiation and durable HIV suppression were associated with changes in peripheral blood TRB repertoire composition and diversity. A total of fewer than 250 cryopreserved PBMC samples came from 30 adults with confirmed HIV infection and were collected serially over a mean of about six years (range 1-12). Of the approximately 28 participants with HIV, approximately ten were female. No cross-contamination during QIAcube processing was seen in test extractions of a monoclonal T-cell line run alongside around 31 polyclonal samples.

What the research found in general, with its limitations: At every time point, the repertoire was dominated by expanded TRB clones first identified before ART initiation, although this dominance fluctuated and, in many PLHIV, declined after ART. Because PBMC availability was limited, only the TCR beta chain was sequenced, with no alpha chain pairing. Starting ART was linked to a significant rise in TRB diversity, yet even after long-term ART the diversity remained significantly lower than in transplant donor controls. The samples span the years 2004 to 2017, and the ART regimens used may be less effective than current regimens. Inferences about post-ART repertoire changes were limited because no data were available on ART adherence, viral resistance or therapy changes. HIV repertoires had narrower CDR3 length ranges than controls, and the network structure suggested an antigen-experienced repertoire that shifted only slightly toward naive after ART. Unsorted PBMC were profiled instead of sorted CD4+ and CD8+ T cells because pre-ART samples had limited cell numbers.

Participants were included only if at least one PBMC sample before ART initiation and at least two post-ART samples were available. Treatment was received in the United States of America by all participants with HIV. Cryopreserved samples of about 1-10 million PBMC were thawed and washed before DNA extraction. At the time of the earliest PBMC sample, participants with HIV were aged between about 20 and 55 years. PBMC samples were contributed by each participant from 1-4 timepoints before ART initiation and 2-8 timepoints after ART initiation, with a median of 7 samples. For every participant, serial HIV viral load, CD4+ T-cell count, ART history and demographic data were obtained. Genomic DNA was extracted from unsorted PBMC with a Qiagen kit on a QIAcube, processed in batches of 12 samples. The trim is 4 bases for V and 0 bases for J, with a gap of 6 bases between the germline ends. Measured from the cysteine to the phenylalanine, the CDR3 is 13 residues long. Only the CDR3 DNA stays, 39 bases, in frame from base 1. The germline V gene yields SGHDN for CDR1 and FVKESK for CDR2.

The immunoSEQ hsTCRB v3.0 assay was used at survey level resolution to sequence the TRB variable region. A depth of roughly 35,000-50,000 T-cell genomes per sample was targeted for TRB sequencing. TRB libraries were pooled and sequenced on an Illumina MiSeq using a v3 150-cycle kit. The paper's processing steps were these. Repertoire analysis was run in R within a reproducible Nextflow workflow that covered QC, data transformation and analysis. LymphoSeq2, an R package for exploring AIRR-Seq data, was used to implement custom analyses. Several samples yielding fewer than 5000 total TRB sequences were excluded, leaving 150 to 200 analyzed HIV repertoires. Of the roughly 180 retained HIV repertoires, about 60 were collected before and more than 120 after ART initiation. Each repertoire was downsampled to 5000 TRB nucleotide sequences, and summary statistics were averaged across 100 downsampling iterations. The analysis kept only TRB sequences whose CDR3 regions were at least seven amino acids long. Two measures captured diversity: a Shannon entropy-derived clonality score and the Gini coefficient. Repertoire networks linked the top 5000 CDR3 amino acid sequences whenever two sequences differed by an edit distance of one. Antigen specificity groups and MHC restriction were predicted for TRB CDR3 amino acid sequences with GLIPH2. Known CMV, EBV, HIV or tissue antigen associations were flagged by matching CDR3 amino acid sequences against VDJdb and McPAS-TCR. Pre-ART, post-ART and control groups were compared with Wilcoxon signed-rank tests and Holm-Bonferroni correction. Drawn from immuneACCESS, this table holds only the in-frame rearrangements with V and J called that TCRdb kept. Clones are partly lost; checked studies trace under half to an unresolved V gene and leave the rest unexplained. V, J and clone size are taken as reported in that table, and D and trimming were inferred from the DNA itself. The sample profile shows about 16,000 clones; over 70% of them were found once. The ten largest make up around 15% of the sample.

A remark on this clone: What antigen it recognizes has not been identified. Base qualities are not recorded, but no much larger clone differs from it by a single base.

The V and J segments used are TRBV14 and TRBJ1-2; the D gene assignment is ambiguous. The source is a woman in her fifties or sixties with HIV. The material was unsorted PBMCs, obtained 1.5 years before starting antiretroviral therapy. The DNA sequence follows: TGTGCCAGCAGCCGGCTTACTAACTATGGCTACACCTTC. This encodes CASSRLTNYGYTF.